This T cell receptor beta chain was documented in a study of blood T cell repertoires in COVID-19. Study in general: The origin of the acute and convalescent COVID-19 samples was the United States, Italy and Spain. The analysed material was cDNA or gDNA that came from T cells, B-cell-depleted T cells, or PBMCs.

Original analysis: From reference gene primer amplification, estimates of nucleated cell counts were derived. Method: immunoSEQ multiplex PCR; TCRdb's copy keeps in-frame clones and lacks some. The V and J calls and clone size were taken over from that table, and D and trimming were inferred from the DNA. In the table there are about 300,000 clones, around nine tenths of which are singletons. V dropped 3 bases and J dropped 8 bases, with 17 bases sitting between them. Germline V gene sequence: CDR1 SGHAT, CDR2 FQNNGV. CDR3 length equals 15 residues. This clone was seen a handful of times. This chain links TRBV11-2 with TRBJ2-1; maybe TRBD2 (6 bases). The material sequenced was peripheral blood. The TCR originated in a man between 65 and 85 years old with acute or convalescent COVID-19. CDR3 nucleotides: TGTGCCAGCAGCTTTTTCGGCAGGCCGGGGGATGAGCAGTTCTTC. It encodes CASSFFGRPGDEQFF. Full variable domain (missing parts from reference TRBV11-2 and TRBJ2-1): EAGVAQSPRYKIIEKRQSVAFWCNPISGHATLYWYQQILGQGPKLLIQFQNNGVVDDSQLPKDRFSAERLKGVDSTLKIQPAKLEDSAVYLCASSFFGRPGDEQFFGPGTRLTVL.